These 18 T cell receptor beta chains were sequenced from one sample in a study of graft-versus-host responses after intestinal transplantation. The antigens for these receptors are not known. This table comes from immunoSEQ multiplex PCR, and its TCRdb copy is limited to in-frame clones, with some not included. The profile shows 95,000 to 110,000 clones, approximately 94% of them singletons. This material consisted of unstimulated CD8+ T cells sorted from spleen or lymph node cells, taken before intestinal transplant. The receptors shown here come from a human donor who received an intestinal transplant.

This sequence joins TRBV9 and TRBJ1-4; D perhaps matches TRBD1 (5 bases). The germline gives CDR1 SGDLS, CDR2 YYNGEE. Trimming shortened V by 3 bases and J by 3 bases, and 12 bases separated the two germline ends. This CDR3 has 15 amino acids. CDR3 sequence: CASSAEGSPNEKLFF. In DNA form, the CDR3 reads TGTGCCAGCAGCGCAGAGGGGAGCCCTAATGAAAAACTGTTTTTT.

The CDR3 bases are TGTGCCAGCAGCTTGGAGGGGGATACGCAGTATTTT. It is translated as CASSLEGDTQYF. The chain recombines TRBV5-4 with TRBJ2-3, with D perhaps matching TRBD1 (5 bases). The CDR3 contains 12 residues. V lost 0 bases and J 6 bases, leaving 5 bases between the germline ends. CDR1 is SGHNT and CDR2 is YYREEE in the germline V gene (reference sequence).

J is TRBJ2-7 and V is TRBV9; maybe TRBD2 (5 bases). The germline V and J ends were trimmed by 0 bases and 3 bases, with 10 bases remaining between them. CDR3 length equals 14 residues. CDR1 and CDR2 from the germline V gene are SGDLS and YYNGEE. CDR3 protein: CASSVETDFYEQYF. The CDR3 DNA follows: TGTGCCAGCAGCGTAGAAACGGACTTCTACGAGCAGTACTTC.

This chain links TRBV7-9 with TRBJ1-3; tentative D call: TRBD1 (6 bases). V lost 5 bases and J 0 bases, leaving 11 bases between the germline ends. The CDR3 contains 15 residues. Germline V CDR1 and CDR2: SEHNR, FQNEAQ (reference sequence). CDR3 bases: TGTGCCAGCAGCCCCACAGGGCGCTCTGGAAACACCATATATTTT. It encodes CASSPTGRSGNTIYF.

The rearrangement uses TRBV29-1 and TRBJ2-1, with D hard to call. Trimming stripped 5 bases from V and 8 bases from J, with 19 bases between. The CDR3 is made up of 14 amino acids. Per germline, CDR1 SQVTM and CDR2 ANQGSEA. The CDR3 sequence: CSVNRPRMVDEQFF. The DNA of the CDR3 is TGCAGCGTTAATCGCCCACGCATGGTCGATGAGCAGTTCTTC.

J is TRBJ2-1 and V is TRBV27; 11 bases agree with TRBD2. J lost 4 bases, V lost 1 base, and 3 bases had no gene match. Looked up from germline, CDR1 is MNHEY and CDR2 is SMNVEV (reference sequence). The CDR3 has 16 residues. The CDR3 region is CASSLLGTSGYNEQFF. The CDR3 bases are TGTGCCAGCAGTTTATTAGGGACTAGCGGATACAATGAGCAGTTCTTC.

The chain uses TRBV27 and TRBJ2-5; 10 nucleotides line up with TRBD2. The CDR3 sequence is 15 residues long. CDR1 is MNHEY, CDR2 SMNVEV, per germline (reference sequence). V shed 7 bases and J 4 bases; nucleotides not matched to a gene: 9. The CDR3 reads CASTPSGGLGETQYF. The CDR3 nucleotides are TGTGCCAGCACCCCTAGCGGGGGCCTAGGAGAGACCCAGTACTTC.

The chain links TRBV2 to TRBJ2-5; 7 bases agree with TRBD2. The CDR3 sequence is 15 residues long. CDR1 is SNHLY, CDR2 FYNNEI, per germline. V dropped 3 bases and J dropped 1; count of bases not matched to a gene: 5. The CDR3 DNA reads TGTGCCAGCAGTGACCAATCTAGCGGCCAAGAGACCCAGTACTTC. Translated: CASSDQSSGQETQYF.

This rearrangement joins TRBV4-1 to TRBJ2-7; D call uncertain. This CDR3 comprises 16 residues. CDR1 MGHRA and CDR2 YSYEKL come from the germline V gene. V lost 0 bases and J 2 bases, leaving 14 bases between the germline ends. The CDR3 DNA reads as TGCGCCAGCAGCCAAGATTCAGCGCTGAGACCCTACGAGCAGTACTTC. Translation gives CASSQDSALRPYEQYF.

The rearrangement uses TRBV11-2 and TRBJ1-2; D gene uncertain. The CDR3 has 13 amino acids. V gave up 5 bases and J gave up 4 bases, with 11 bases separating them. Germline lookup yields CDR1 SGHAT and CDR2 FQNNGV. The DNA for the CDR3 is TGTGCCAGCAGCCTCGGTGAGATCTATGGCTACACCTTC. The encoded protein is CASSLGEIYGYTF.

The CDR3 region has the DNA TGCGCCAGCAGCCAAGGGGACGGGACTCACAATGAGCAGTTCTTC. This gives the protein CASSQGDGTHNEQFF. This chain uses TRBV4-1 with TRBJ2-1, with TRBD2 as a possible D gene (6 bases). Per the germline V gene, CDR1 is MGHRA and CDR2 is YSYEKL. The CDR3 is made up of 15 amino acids. With 1 base removed from V and 5 bases from J, the gap between germline ends came to 12 bases.

The chain links TRBV5-1 to TRBJ1-2; no definite D call. This CDR3 spans 15 amino acids. Germline assignment: CDR1 SGHRS and CDR2 YFSETQ. Trimming took 0 bases from V and 4 from J, leaving 13 bases between them. The CDR3 DNA is TGCGCCAGCAGCTTGGAGGATATGGGGATCTATGGCTACACCTTC. It encodes CASSLEDMGIYGYTF.

This chain connects TRBV29-1 to TRBJ1-2; 7 bases line up with TRBD1. This CDR3 has 15 amino acids. V lost 6 bases, J lost 2 bases, and 12 bases stayed unmatched. The germline V gene encodes CDR1 SQVTM and CDR2 ANQGSEA. The CDR3 coding sequence is TGCAGCGTCATATTGACTAAGACAGGGAACTATGGCTACACCTTC. Translated: CSVILTKTGNYGYTF.

The J gene is TRBJ1-1, the V gene TRBV2, with D uncertain. The ends were cut back, 8 bases at V and 6 bases at J, with 10 bases in the middle. Germline CDR1 is SNHLY and CDR2 is FYNNEI. CDR3 length: 11 amino acids. For the CDR3, the DNA is TGTGCCAGCCAACCTTCGGCTGAAGCTTTCTTT. This gives the protein CASQPSAEAFF.

The chain is built from TRBV4-1 and TRBJ1-6; D unresolved. Germline assignment: CDR1 MGHRA and CDR2 YSYEKL. This CDR3 contains 17 residues. With 4 bases removed from V and 10 bases from J, the gap between germline ends came to 23 bases. The CDR3 protein is CASSPIHSVDWGSPLHF. The CDR3 DNA follows: TGCGCCAGCAGCCCCATCCACTCGGTTGACTGGGGATCACCCCTCCACTTT.

The chain joins TRBV2 to TRBJ2-2, with D unclear. In germline, CDR1 is SNHLY, CDR2 FYNNEI. Trimming took off 10 bases at V and 5 bases at J, with 11 bases between the two ends. The CDR3 has 12 residues. The CDR3 DNA reads TGTGCCACCCGATATCGGACCGGGGAGCTGTTTTTT. This codes for CATRYRTGELFF.

V usage is TRBV2 and J usage is TRBJ2-7; perhaps TRBD1 as D (6 bases). Germline V gene sequence: CDR1 SNHLY, CDR2 FYNNEI. V gave up 2 bases and J gave up 7 bases, with 24 bases separating them. This CDR3 spans 17 amino acids. The CDR3 region is CASSEPYRPGTTIEQYF. CDR3 nucleotides: TGTGCCAGCAGTGAACCCTATCGACCCGGGACAACCATAGAGCAGTACTTC.

The chain joins TRBV7-6 to TRBJ1-1, with a weak D call TRBD1 (5 bases). Germline V gene data show CDR1 as SGHVS and CDR2 as FNYEAQ. V was trimmed by 1 base and J by 0 bases, leaving 9 bases between them. The CDR3 runs 15 residues. The CDR3 spells CASSLEGTVNTEAFF. The CDR3 coding sequence is TGTGCCAGCAGCTTAGAGGGGACGGTGAACACTGAAGCTTTCTTT.